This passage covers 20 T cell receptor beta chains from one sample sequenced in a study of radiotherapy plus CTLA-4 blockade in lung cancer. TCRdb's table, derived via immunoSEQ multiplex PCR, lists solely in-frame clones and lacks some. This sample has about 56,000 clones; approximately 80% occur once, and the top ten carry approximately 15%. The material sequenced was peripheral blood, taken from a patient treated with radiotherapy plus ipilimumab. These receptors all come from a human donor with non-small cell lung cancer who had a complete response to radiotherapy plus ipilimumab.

The CDR3 DNA is TGTGCCAGCAGCTTAGCGTCAGGGGTGAACACTGAAGCTTTCTTT. It codes for CASSLASGVNTEAFF. The chain employs TRBV7-6 and TRBJ1-1; TRBD1 is a possible D gene (6 bases). The CDR3 is 15 amino acids. The germline V and J ends were trimmed by 0 bases and 0 bases, with 8 bases remaining between them. The germline gives CDR1 SGHVS, CDR2 FNYEAQ.

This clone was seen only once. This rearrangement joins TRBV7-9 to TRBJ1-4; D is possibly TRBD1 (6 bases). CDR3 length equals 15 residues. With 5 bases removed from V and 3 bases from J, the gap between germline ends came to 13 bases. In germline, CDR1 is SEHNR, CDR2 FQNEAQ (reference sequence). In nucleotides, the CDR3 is TGTGCCAGCAGCCCTAACGGACAGTCTAATGAAAAACTGTTTTTT. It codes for CASSPNGQSNEKLFF.

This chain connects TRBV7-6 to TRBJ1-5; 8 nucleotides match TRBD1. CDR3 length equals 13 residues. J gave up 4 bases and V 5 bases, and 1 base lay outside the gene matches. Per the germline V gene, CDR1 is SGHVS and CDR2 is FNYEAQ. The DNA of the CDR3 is TGTGCCAGCAGCCGGACAGGGAATCAGCCCCAGCATTTT. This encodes CASSRTGNQPQHF.

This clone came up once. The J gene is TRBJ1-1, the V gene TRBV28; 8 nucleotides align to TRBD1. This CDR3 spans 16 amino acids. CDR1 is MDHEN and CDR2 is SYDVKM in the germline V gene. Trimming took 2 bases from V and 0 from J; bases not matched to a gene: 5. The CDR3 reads CASSLPRGRMNTEAFF. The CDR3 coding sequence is TGTGCCAGCAGTTTACCCAGGGGGCGCATGAACACTGAAGCTTTCTTT.

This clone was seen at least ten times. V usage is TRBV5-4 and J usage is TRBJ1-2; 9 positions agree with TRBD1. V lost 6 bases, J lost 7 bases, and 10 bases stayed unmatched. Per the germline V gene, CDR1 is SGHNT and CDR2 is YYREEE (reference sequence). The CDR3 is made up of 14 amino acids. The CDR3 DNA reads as TGTGCCAGCACCGCGGACAGGGGATTGCGTGGCTACACCTTC. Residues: CASTADRGLRGYTF.

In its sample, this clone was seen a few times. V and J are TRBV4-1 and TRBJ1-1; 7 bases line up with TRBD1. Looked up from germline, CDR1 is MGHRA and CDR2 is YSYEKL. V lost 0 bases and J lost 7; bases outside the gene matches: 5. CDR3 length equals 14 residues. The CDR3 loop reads CASSQDGQVREAFF. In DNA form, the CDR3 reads TGCGCCAGCAGCCAAGACGGACAGGTCCGTGAAGCTTTCTTT.

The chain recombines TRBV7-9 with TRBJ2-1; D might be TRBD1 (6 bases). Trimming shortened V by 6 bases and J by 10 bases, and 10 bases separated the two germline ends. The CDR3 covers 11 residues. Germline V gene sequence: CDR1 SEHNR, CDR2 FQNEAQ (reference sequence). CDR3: CASSDRKEQFF. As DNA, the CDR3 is TGTGCCAGCAGTGACAGGAAAGAGCAGTTCTTC. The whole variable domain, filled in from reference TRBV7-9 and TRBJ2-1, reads DTGVSQNPRHKITKRGQNVTFRCDPISEHNRLYWYRQTLGQGPEFLTYFQNEAQLEKSRLLSDRFSAERPKGSFSTLEIQRTEQGDSAMYLCASSDRKEQFFGPGTRLTVL.

The DNA for the CDR3 is TGTGCCTGGACTACCGGGGGGGAGCAGTACTTC. This sequence encodes CAWTTGGEQYF. The chain joins TRBV30 to TRBJ2-7; 7 bases match TRBD2. The V gene's germline CDR1 is GTSNPN and CDR2 SVGIG (reference sequence). After removal of 4 bases from V and 7 bases from J, the junction contained 4 bases not matched to a gene. The CDR3 sequence is 11 residues long.

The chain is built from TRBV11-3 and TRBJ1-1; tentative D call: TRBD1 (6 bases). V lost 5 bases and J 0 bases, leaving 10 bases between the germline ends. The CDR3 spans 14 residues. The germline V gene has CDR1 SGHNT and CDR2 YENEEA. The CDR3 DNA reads TGTGCCAGCAGCCGGACAGCCATGAACACTGAAGCTTTCTTT. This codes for CASSRTAMNTEAFF.

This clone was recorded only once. The CDR3 DNA reads TGCGCCAGCAGCGGGGACAGCTACGAGCAGTACTTC. Translated: CASSGDSYEQYF. This chain connects TRBV4-3 to TRBJ2-7; TRBD1 matches 7 bases. This CDR3 contains 12 residues. CDR1 is LGHNA and CDR2 is YSLEER in the germline V gene. Trimming at V came to 5 bases and at J to 3 bases, leaving 1 base not matched to a gene.

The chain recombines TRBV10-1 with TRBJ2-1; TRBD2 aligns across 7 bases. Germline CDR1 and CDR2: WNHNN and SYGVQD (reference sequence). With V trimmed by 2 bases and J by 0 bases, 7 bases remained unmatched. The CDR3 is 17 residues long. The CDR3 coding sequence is TGCGCCAGCAGTGAGCGGGAAGGCGGGAGCTCCTACAATGAGCAGTTCTTC. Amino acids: CASSEREGGSSYNEQFF.

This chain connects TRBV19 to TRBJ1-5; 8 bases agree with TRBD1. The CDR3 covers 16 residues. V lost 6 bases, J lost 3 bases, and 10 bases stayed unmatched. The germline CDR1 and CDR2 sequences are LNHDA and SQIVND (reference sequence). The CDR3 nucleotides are TGTGCCAGTAGGGTGAAGGACAGGGTATTCAATCAGCCCCAGCATTTT. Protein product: CASRVKDRVFNQPQHF.

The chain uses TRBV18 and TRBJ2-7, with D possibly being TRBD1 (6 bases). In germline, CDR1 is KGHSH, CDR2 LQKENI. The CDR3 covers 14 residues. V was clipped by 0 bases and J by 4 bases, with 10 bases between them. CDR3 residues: CASSPPGGKYEQYF. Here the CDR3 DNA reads TGTGCCAGCTCACCACCAGGGGGTAAATACGAGCAGTACTTC. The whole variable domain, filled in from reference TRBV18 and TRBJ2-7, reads NAGVMQNPRHLVRRRGQEARLRCSPMKGHSHVYWYRQLPEEGLKFMVYLQKENIIDESGMPKERFSAEFPKEGPSILRIQQVVRGDSAAYFCASSPPGGKYEQYFGPGTRLTVT.

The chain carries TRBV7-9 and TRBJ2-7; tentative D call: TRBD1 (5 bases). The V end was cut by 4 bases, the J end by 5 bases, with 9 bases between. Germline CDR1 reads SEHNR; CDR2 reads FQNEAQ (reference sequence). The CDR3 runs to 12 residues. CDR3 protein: CASSSTGNEQYV. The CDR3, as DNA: TGTGCCAGCAGCTCCACAGGTAACGAGCAGTACGTC.

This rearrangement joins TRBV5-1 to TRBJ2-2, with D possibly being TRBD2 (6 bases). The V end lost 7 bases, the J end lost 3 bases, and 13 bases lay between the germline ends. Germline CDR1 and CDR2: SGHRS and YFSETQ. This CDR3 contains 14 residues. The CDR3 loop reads CASSRGSDTGELFF. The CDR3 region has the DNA TGCGCCAGCTCCCGGGGGTCTGACACCGGGGAGCTGTTTTTT.

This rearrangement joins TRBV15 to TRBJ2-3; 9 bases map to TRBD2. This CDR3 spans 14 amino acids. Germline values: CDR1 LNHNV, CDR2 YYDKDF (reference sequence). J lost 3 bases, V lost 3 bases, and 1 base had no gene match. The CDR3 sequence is CATSSSGSTDTQYF. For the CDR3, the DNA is TGTGCCACCAGCAGTAGCGGGAGTACAGATACGCAGTATTTT. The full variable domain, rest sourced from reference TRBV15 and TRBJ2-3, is DAMVIQNPRYQVTQFGKPVTLSCSQTLNHNVMYWYQQKSSQAPKLLFHYYDKDFNNEADTPDNFQSRRPNTSFCFLDIRSPGLGDTAMYLCATSSSGSTDTQYFGPGTRLTVL.

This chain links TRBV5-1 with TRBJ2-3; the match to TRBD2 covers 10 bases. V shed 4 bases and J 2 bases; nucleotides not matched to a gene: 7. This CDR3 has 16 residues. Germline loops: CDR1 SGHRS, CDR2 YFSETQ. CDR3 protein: CASSKLAGNPTDTQYF. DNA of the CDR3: TGCGCCAGCAGCAAACTAGCGGGGAACCCCACAGATACGCAGTATTTT.

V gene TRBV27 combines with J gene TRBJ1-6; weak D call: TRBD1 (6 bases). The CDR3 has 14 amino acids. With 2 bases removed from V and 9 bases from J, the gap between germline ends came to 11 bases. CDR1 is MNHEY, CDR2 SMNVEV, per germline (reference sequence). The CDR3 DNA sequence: TGTGCCAGCAGTTTACGGGGGGCTAGTTCACCCCTCCACTTT. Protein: CASSLRGASSPLHF.

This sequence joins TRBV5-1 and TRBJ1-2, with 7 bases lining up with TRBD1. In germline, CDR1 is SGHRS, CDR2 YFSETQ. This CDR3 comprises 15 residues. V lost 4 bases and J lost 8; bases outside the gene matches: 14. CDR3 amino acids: CASSPGQARTKGYTF. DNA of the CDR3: TGCGCCAGCAGCCCCGGACAGGCCCGGACGAAAGGCTACACCTTC.

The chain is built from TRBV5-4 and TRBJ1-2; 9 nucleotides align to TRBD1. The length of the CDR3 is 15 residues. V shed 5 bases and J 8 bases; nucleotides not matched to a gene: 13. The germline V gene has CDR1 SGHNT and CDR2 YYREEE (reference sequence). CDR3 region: CASRPRAGQGPGYTF. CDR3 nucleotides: TGTGCCAGCAGGCCCCGGGCGGGACAGGGTCCAGGCTACACCTTC.